A single sample is the source of the 9 T cell receptor beta chains below, sequenced in a study of T cells in Graves' hyperthyroidism and ophthalmopathy. TCR beta CDR3 regions were amplified from RNA transcripts. The HTBI set primed first-round TCR CDR3 RT-PCR. TCRdb re-analysed the multiplex PCR reads in MiXCR, keeping a single row per CDR3 protein. The sample carries under 300,000 distinct CDR3 sequences, 13% recorded once. The sequencing input was blood. The receptors here all came from a woman under 40 with Graves' hyperthyroidism that later progressed to Graves' ophthalmopathy.

This clonotype came up many times. The CDR3, as DNA: TGTGCCAGCAGCTTGGGTAGCGCCCGCAATCAGCCCCAGCATTTT. It encodes CASSLGSARNQPQHF. V usage is TRBV5-6 and J usage is TRBJ1-5; D not resolved. This CDR3 region has 15 residues. V was clipped by 0 bases and J by 2 bases, with 9 bases between them. Germline V gene data show CDR1 as SGHDT and CDR2 as YYEEEE.

CDR3 sequence: CASGATGLTDTQYF. In DNA form, the CDR3 reads TGTGCCAGTGGGGCGACCGGGCTCACAGATACGCAGTATTTT. The chain recombines TRBV7-6 with TRBJ2-3, with TRBD1 as a possible D gene (5 bases). V lost 9 bases to trimming and J lost 2 bases, with 15 bases between them. CDR1 and CDR2 (germline): SGHVS, FNYEAQ. CDR3 length: 14 residues. Based on the CDR3 plus reference TRBV7-6 and TRBJ2-3, the full variable domain is GAGVSQSPRYKVTKRGQDVALRCDPISGHVSLYWYRQALGQGPEFLTYFNYEAQQDKSGLPNDRFSAERPEGSISTLTIQRTEQRDSAMYRCASGATGLTDTQYFGPGTRLTVL.

This clonotype was found many times. Here the CDR3 reads CASSRAGGPGTQYF. The DNA of the CDR3 is TGTGCCAGCAGTCGAGCGGGAGGGCCCGGTACGCAGTATTTT. The chain recombines TRBV6-2 or TRBV6-3 with TRBJ2-3; 10 bases are a match to TRBD2. CDR3 size: 14 residues. The V gene end was trimmed by 5 bases and the J gene end by 8 bases; junction bases not matched to a gene: 7. CDR1 and CDR2 from the germline V gene are MNHEY and SVGEGT.

Points on this clonotype: Possible read error: a much larger clone is one base away. The DNA for the CDR3 is TGTGCCAGCGGTGGGGGAGGGGGCTACGGGCAGTACTTC. Translation: CASGGGGGYGQYF. The V call is TRBV25-1, the J call TRBJ2-7; possibly TRBD1 or TRBD2 for D (7 bases each). The CDR3 spans 13 residues. Per germline, CDR1 MGHDK and CDR2 SYGVNS.

V is TRBV9 and J is TRBJ1-4, with D tentatively TRBD1 (5 bases). Per the germline V gene, CDR1 is SGDLS and CDR2 is YYNGEE. Trimming took off 0 bases at V and 4 bases at J, with 7 bases between the two ends. This CDR3 is 14 amino acids long. The CDR3 nucleotides read TGTGCCAGCAGCGTAGGACAGTTTAATGAAAAACTGTTTTTT. This encodes CASSVGQFNEKLFF.

This clonotype was observed at least ten times. J is TRBJ2-5 and V is TRBV12-5; D not certain. The V and J ends lost 0 bases and 5 bases respectively, with 13 bases between them. CDR1 and CDR2 from the germline V gene are LGHNT and FRNRAP. CDR3 length: 15 residues. The CDR3 reads CASGLVGLGVETQYF. The CDR3 nucleotides are TGTGCTAGTGGTTTGGTGGGCTTAGGAGTGGAGACCCAGTACTTC.

This clonotype occurred many times. The V gene is TRBV11-2, the J gene TRBJ1-6; tentative D call: TRBD1 (5 bases). Germline V gene data show CDR1 as SGHAT and CDR2 as FQNNGV. Deletions cut 7 bases from V and 6 bases from J, with 16 bases between. The CDR3 is 15 residues long. DNA for the CDR3: TGTGCCAGCACCTCGTCCGGGGGGGTTAATTCACCCCTCCACTTT. Protein product: CASTSSGGVNSPLHF.

This clonotype was picked up many times. The chain employs TRBV18 and TRBJ2-1; tentative D call: TRBD2 (5 bases). The CDR3 sequence is 13 residues long. V was shortened by 6 bases and J by 9 bases, with 15 bases between the two germline ends. Germline V gene data show CDR1 as KGHSH and CDR2 as LQKENI. In nucleotides, the CDR3 is TGTGCCAGCTCCCCCCTTGCGGGTGGTGAGCAGTTCTTC. Amino acid sequence: CASSPLAGGEQFF. The full variable domain, rest sourced from reference TRBV18 and TRBJ2-1, is NAGVMQNPRHLVRRRGQEARLRCSPMKGHSHVYWYRQLPEEGLKFMVYLQKENIIDESGMPKERFSAEFPKEGPSILRIQQVVRGDSAAYFCASSPLAGGEQFFGPGTRLTVL.

This clonotype has a count of ten or more. J is TRBJ2-3 and V is TRBV7-8; the match to TRBD2 covers 9 bases. The germline V gene encodes CDR1 SGHVS and CDR2 FQNEAQ. This CDR3 is built from 15 residues. The V gene end was trimmed by 5 bases and the J gene end by 2 bases; junction bases not matched to a gene: 5. The CDR3 sequence: CASSLVAGDTDTQYF. The CDR3, as DNA: TGTGCCAGCAGCCTTGTAGCGGGAGACACAGATACGCAGTATTTT.